The next 3 T cell receptor beta chains were all read from a single sample in a study of blood T cell repertoires in COVID-19. The data were produced by immunoSEQ multiplex PCR, yet TCRdb's version contains in-frame clones alone and is incomplete. This sample yields over 150,000 clones, of which 90% to 95% are seen a single time; 0.5% to 0.65% belongs to the top ten. Input material: peripheral blood. These receptors were collected from a man between 50 and 59 years old with acute or convalescent COVID-19.

The genes are TRBV5-1 and TRBJ2-1; 8 nucleotides line up with TRBD1. This CDR3 contains 13 residues. The V gene end was trimmed by 3 bases and the J gene end by 8 bases; junction bases not matched to a gene: 4. Germline assignment: CDR1 SGHRS and CDR2 YFSETQ. The chain's CDR3 is CASSSGQGYEQFF. As DNA, the CDR3 is TGCGCCAGCAGCTCCGGACAGGGTTATGAGCAGTTCTTC.

The V gene is TRBV28, the J gene TRBJ1-5; possibly TRBD1 for D (6 bases). The V and J ends lost 7 bases and 6 bases respectively, with 16 bases between them. The CDR3 loop spans 14 amino acids. CDR1 is MDHEN and CDR2 is SYDVKM in the germline V gene. Written as DNA, the CDR3 is TGTGCCAGCACCTCCTACAGGGAAGGTCAGCCCCAGCATTTT. It yields the protein CASTSYREGQPQHF.

This chain uses TRBV19 with TRBJ2-2; 8 nucleotides align to TRBD1. Germline CDR1 and CDR2: LNHDA and SQIVND (reference sequence). V was clipped by 7 bases and J by 6 bases; unmatched bases: 7. The CDR3 runs to 14 residues. The CDR3 region is CASTRQGSAGELFF. In nucleotides, the CDR3 is TGTGCCAGTACCCGACAGGGGTCGGCCGGGGAGCTGTTTTTT.